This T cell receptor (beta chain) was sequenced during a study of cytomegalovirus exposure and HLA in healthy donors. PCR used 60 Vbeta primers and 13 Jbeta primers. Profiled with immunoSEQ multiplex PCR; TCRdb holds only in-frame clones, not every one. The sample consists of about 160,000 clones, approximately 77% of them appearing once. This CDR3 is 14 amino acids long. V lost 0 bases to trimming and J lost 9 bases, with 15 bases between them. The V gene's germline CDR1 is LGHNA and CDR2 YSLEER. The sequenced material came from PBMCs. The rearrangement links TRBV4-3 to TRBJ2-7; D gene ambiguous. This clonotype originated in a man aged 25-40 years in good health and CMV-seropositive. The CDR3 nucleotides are TGCGCCAGCAGCCAAGATAGTGTTTTAGCCCGGCAGTACTTC. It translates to CASSQDSVLARQYF.